This passage covers 27 T cell receptor beta chains from one sample sequenced in a study of blood T cell repertoires in COVID-19. Assay: immunoSEQ multiplex PCR; the TCRdb copy retains only in-frame clones and omits some. The sample lists some 250,000 clones, roughly 88% occurring once. Material for sequencing was peripheral blood. These receptors were collected from a man aged 25-45 years who had recovered from COVID-19.

Note on this clone: At one of its ends the junction is not consistent with the germline gene, which may arise from a read error. The rearrangement links TRBV6-5 to TRBJ1-1, with 7 positions matching TRBD1. The V gene's germline CDR1 is MNHEY and CDR2 SVGAGI. The CDR3 runs to 14 residues. In nucleotides, the CDR3 is TGTGCCAGCAGACCGACAGGGAGGAATACTGAAGTTTTCTTT. As protein: CASRPTGRNTEVFF.

V gene TRBV14 combines with J gene TRBJ1-1; 9 bases align to TRBD1. The length of the CDR3 is 16 residues. The V gene end was trimmed by 0 bases and the J gene end by 2 bases; junction bases not matched to a gene: 4. Germline lookup yields CDR1 SGHDN and CDR2 FVKESK. CDR3 sequence (DNA): TGTGCCAGCAGCCAAGATTGGGACAGGGTAAACACTGAAGCTTTCTTT. Its protein product is CASSQDWDRVNTEAFF.

This chain joins TRBV18 and TRBJ1-1; D gene ambiguous. Germline lookup yields CDR1 KGHSH and CDR2 LQKENI. The CDR3 consists of 13 residues. The V and J ends lost 6 bases and 3 bases respectively, with 11 bases between them. The CDR3 nucleotides are TGTGCCAGCTCGCCAGACTCGGACACTGAAGCTTTCTTT. Translated, it gives CASSPDSDTEAFF.

The genes are TRBV5-6 and TRBJ1-5; no reliable D call. Germline CDR1 reads SGHDT; CDR2 reads YYEEEE. The CDR3 sequence is 12 residues long. The V end lost 3 bases, the J end lost 11 bases, and 12 bases lay between the germline ends. CDR3 sequence: CASSSLMETQHF. The CDR3, as DNA: TGTGCCAGCAGCTCACTAATGGAGACCCAGCATTTT.

DNA of the CDR3: TGCAGCGTTAGTCTCCGGGGTTTTTCTAGTGAGCAGTTCTTC. This gives the protein CSVSLRGFSSEQFF. V and J are TRBV29-1 and TRBJ2-1; D is possibly TRBD2 (5 bases). The germline CDR1 and CDR2 sequences are SQVTM and ANQGSEA. Trimming took 5 bases from V and 9 from J, leaving 20 bases between them. The CDR3 sequence is 14 residues long.

The chain joins TRBV13 to TRBJ2-7, with 7 nucleotides matching TRBD1. V dropped 2 bases and J dropped 5; count of bases not matched to a gene: 3. CDR3 size: 13 residues. Germline-derived CDR1 and CDR2 are PRHDT and FYEKMQ (reference sequence). CDR3 in amino acids: CASSLRQGDEQYF. The DNA for the CDR3 is TGTGCCAGCAGCTTAAGACAGGGCGACGAGCAGTACTTC.

The chain has TRBV7-7 and TRBJ2-1; 8 positions match TRBD2. Per the germline V gene, CDR1 is SSHAT and CDR2 is FNYEAQ (reference sequence). CDR3 size: 15 residues. The junction had 8 bases not matched to a gene; V was cut back by 1 base and J by 9 bases. CDR3 sequence (DNA): TGTGCCAGCAGCTTAGGTCTAGTAGCGGGGTCTGAGCAGTTCTTC. The encoded protein is CASSLGLVAGSEQFF.

This rearrangement joins TRBV15 to TRBJ1-3, with unresolved D. Germline-derived CDR1 and CDR2 are LNHNV and YYDKDF (reference sequence). The CDR3 runs to 15 residues. The V and J ends lost 5 bases and 10 bases respectively, with 21 bases between them. The CDR3 nucleotides read TGTGCCACCAGCTCAAGCCCCCAACCCTTGAATACCATATATTTT. It is translated as CATSSSPQPLNTIYF. Using reference TRBV15 and TRBJ1-3 for the parts outside the CDR3, the full variable domain is DAMVIQNPRYQVTQFGKPVTLSCSQTLNHNVMYWYQQKSSQAPKLLFHYYDKDFNNEADTPDNFQSRRPNTSFCFLDIRSPGLGDTAMYLCATSSSPQPLNTIYFGEGSWLTVV.

The CDR3 is CASSKGQGYTGELFF. In nucleotides, the CDR3 is TGTGCCAGCAGCAAAGGACAGGGGTACACCGGGGAGCTGTTTTTT. The V gene is TRBV11-3, the J gene TRBJ2-2, with 9 bases fitting TRBD1. CDR3 length equals 15 residues. V was pared by 5 bases and J by 3 bases, with 4 bases of the junction left unmatched. CDR1 and CDR2 (germline): SGHNT, YENEEA.

The rearrangement joins TRBV5-4 to TRBJ1-4; 7 nucleotides agree with TRBD1. The CDR3 has 14 residues. V lost 2 bases, J lost 5 bases, and 3 bases stayed unmatched. CDR1 and CDR2 from the germline V gene are SGHNT and YYREEE (reference sequence). The CDR3 region has the DNA TGTGCCAGCAGCTTAGCAGGGGGGAATGAAAAACTGTTTTTT. The encoded protein is CASSLAGGNEKLFF.

The chain couples TRBV9 to TRBJ2-1; 10 nucleotides match TRBD2. Germline loops: CDR1 SGDLS, CDR2 YYNGEE. V shed 6 bases and J 4 bases; nucleotides not matched to a gene: 4. The CDR3 has 14 residues. In DNA, the CDR3 is TGTGCCAGCAAAGCGGGGGGGCGGTACAATGAGCAGTTCTTC. Its translation: CASKAGGRYNEQFF.

The rearrangement joins TRBV11-3 to TRBJ1-1, with 9 bases fitting TRBD1. The germline V gene encodes CDR1 SGHNT and CDR2 YENEEA. The CDR3 spans 14 residues. The V and J ends lost 7 bases and 4 bases, in that order; junction bases with no gene match: 7. The CDR3 DNA reads TGTGCCAGCAAGCCGGGACAGGGATCCACTGAAGCTTTCTTT. It encodes CASKPGQGSTEAFF.

A few counts support this clone. The chain combines TRBV7-9 with TRBJ1-2; no definite D call. Germline CDR1 SEHNR, CDR2 FQNEAQ (reference sequence). V shed 7 bases and J shed 4 bases, with 7 bases lying between them. The CDR3 is 11 amino acids. The chain's CDR3 is CASTQVYGYTF. In DNA form, the CDR3 reads TGTGCCAGCACGCAGGTCTATGGCTACACCTTC.

This clone was counted between two and nine times. This chain connects TRBV7-6 to TRBJ1-6, with TRBD1 matching over 7 bases. Per the germline V gene, CDR1 is SGHVS and CDR2 is FNYEAQ. The CDR3 is 16 residues long. The V and J ends lost 3 bases and 8 bases, in that order; junction bases with no gene match: 10. The CDR3 here is CASSFLDRAGDSPLHF. CDR3 in DNA: TGTGCCAGCAGCTTCCTCGACAGGGCAGGTGATTCACCCCTCCACTTT.

The gene calls are TRBV5-1 and TRBJ1-3; 7 bases align to TRBD1. In germline, CDR1 is SGHRS, CDR2 YFSETQ. Trimming cost V 0 bases and J 6 bases; bases outside gene matches: 9. This CDR3 spans 16 amino acids. In DNA, the CDR3 is TGCGCCAGCAGCTTGGAAAGTCTGCAGGGGGTAAACACCATATATTTT. This codes for CASSLESLQGVNTIYF.

J is TRBJ1-6 and V is TRBV6-5, with unresolved D. This CDR3 comprises 14 residues. CDR1 and CDR2 (germline): MNHEY, SVGAGI. The V end lost 2 bases, the J end lost 10 bases, and 12 bases lay between the germline ends. The DNA of the CDR3 is TGTGCCAGCAGTTACGCCGACAAACCATCACCCCTCCACTTT. Protein product: CASSYADKPSPLHF.

This chain's CDR3 is CASSLRLGGSDTQYF. CDR3 in DNA: TGTGCCAGCAGCTTAAGGCTAGGTGGCTCAGATACGCAGTATTTT. V is TRBV7-9 and J is TRBJ2-3; D not resolved. The germline CDR1 and CDR2 sequences are SEHNR and FQNEAQ (reference sequence). Deletions cut 2 bases from V and 4 bases from J, with 13 bases between. CDR3 length: 15 amino acids.

This chain connects TRBV27 to TRBJ2-3, with 7 bases matching TRBD2. Germline V gene lookup returns CDR1 MNHEY and CDR2 SMNVEV (reference sequence). The CDR3 consists of 15 residues. V lost 7 bases and J lost 2; bases outside the gene matches: 9. CDR3 nucleotides: TGTGCCAGCATTCTTAGCGGGTTCTTCACAGATACGCAGTATTTT. This codes for CASILSGFFTDTQYF.

The gene calls are TRBV27 and TRBJ2-7, with 8 bases lining up with TRBD1. The J segment lost 5 bases and the V segment lost 3 bases, leaving 9 bases of the junction unmatched. This CDR3 spans 15 amino acids. Germline V lookup: CDR1 MNHEY, CDR2 SMNVEV (reference sequence). The CDR3 spells CASSFRRTGLNEQYF. The CDR3 DNA reads TGTGCCAGCAGTTTCCGCCGGACAGGGCTGAACGAGCAGTACTTC.

This clone was counted a single time. The chain links TRBV14 to TRBJ1-1; no reliable D call. V was pared by 6 bases and J by 1 base, with 9 bases between. Germline lookup yields CDR1 SGHDN and CDR2 FVKESK. The CDR3 spans 13 residues. The CDR3 loop reads CASRQWSNTEAFF. As DNA, the CDR3 is TGTGCCAGCAGGCAGTGGTCGAACACTGAAGCTTTCTTT.

The chain links TRBV27 to TRBJ2-7; no firm D call. Trimming removed 8 bases at V and 2 bases at J, with 13 bases between. This CDR3 has 13 residues. The V gene's germline CDR1 is MNHEY and CDR2 SMNVEV (reference sequence). CDR3 nucleotides: TGTGCCAGCCGGCCCTCCAGGACCTACGAGCAGTACTTC. Its translation: CASRPSRTYEQYF.

V usage is TRBV13 and J usage is TRBJ2-3; 14 bases are shared with TRBD2. V gave up 4 bases and J gave up 0 bases; unmatched junction bases: 12. Germline lookup yields CDR1 PRHDT and CDR2 FYEKMQ (reference sequence). The CDR3 is made up of 20 amino acids. In nucleotides, the CDR3 is TGTGCCAGCAGCTCCCGACTAGCGGGGGGGACTTCCTCTAGCACAGATACGCAGTATTTT. Protein sequence: CASSSRLAGGTSSSTDTQYF.

The chain has TRBV11-2 and TRBJ1-2; 7 positions agree with TRBD1. V gave up 8 bases and J gave up 5 bases; unmatched junction bases: 11. The CDR3 runs to 14 residues. Per germline, CDR1 SGHAT and CDR2 FQNNGV. CDR3 loop: CASVPGQEEYGYTF. CDR3 coding DNA: TGTGCCAGCGTCCCAGGACAGGAGGAATATGGCTACACCTTC.

V usage is TRBV19 and J usage is TRBJ2-7; 7 bases are a match to TRBD1. Germline V gene sequence: CDR1 LNHDA, CDR2 SQIVND (reference sequence). V dropped 9 bases and J dropped 7; count of bases not matched to a gene: 6. This CDR3 region has 11 residues. CDR3 loop: CASMTGREQYF. CDR3 sequence (DNA): TGTGCCAGCATGACAGGGCGGGAGCAGTACTTC. Using reference TRBV19 and TRBJ2-7 for the parts outside the CDR3, the full variable domain is DGGITQSPKYLFRKEGQNVTLSCEQNLNHDAMYWYRQDPGQGLRLIYYSQIVNDFQKGDIAEGYSVSREKKESFPLTVTSAQKNPTAFYLCASMTGREQYFGPGTRLTVT.

The chain joins TRBV5-4 to TRBJ2-3, with 14 bases that match TRBD2. Looked up from germline, CDR1 is SGHNT and CDR2 is YYREEE (reference sequence). V shed 10 bases and J 5 bases; nucleotides not matched to a gene: 12. The CDR3 spans 16 residues. The CDR3 region has the DNA TGTGCCGGAAGGGGACTAGCGGGGGCCCGAGAAGATACGCAGTATTTT. It yields the protein CAGRGLAGAREDTQYF.

This clone was seen more than once but under ten times. The chain is built from TRBV11-2 and TRBJ1-2, with unresolved D. V was pared by 2 bases and J by 8 bases, with 18 bases between. In germline, CDR1 is SGHAT, CDR2 FQNNGV. The CDR3 runs 15 residues. The DNA of the CDR3 is TGTGCCAGCAGCTTATCAAGCGGGCCATCGCGGGGCTACACCTTC. Its protein is CASSLSSGPSRGYTF.

The J gene is TRBJ1-5, the V gene TRBV10-3, with D possibly TRBD1 on 6 matching bases. V gave up 10 bases and J gave up 4 bases, with 14 bases separating them. CDR1 and CDR2 from the germline V gene are ENHRY and SYGVKD. The CDR3 is made up of 13 amino acids. DNA for the CDR3: TGTGCCACCAAGTTAGGGGGAAATCAGCCCCAGCATTTT. This translates into CATKLGGNQPQHF.